This TCR beta chain was profiled in a study of T cell responses to AZD1222 COVID-19 vaccine. Study overall: Recipients boosted at about 4 weeks or about 12 weeks are pooled. Study-level points and caveats: Just a handful of people given AZD1222 tested seropositive at baseline. Clonal diversity may have been underestimated in mostly white British donors. A reported finding is that nearly half of spike-specific TCRs target unmutated variant regions.

Only in-frame clones appear in the TCRdb table, and some are missing; sequencing was by immunoSEQ multiplex PCR. The sample yields roughly 120,000 clones, around 89% seen once. The germline V gene has CDR1 LGHNT and CDR2 FRNRAP. Germline trimming cut 4 bases from V and 9 bases from J; bases unmatched to any gene: 12. This CDR3 has 17 residues. With regard to this clone: Its antigen remains unidentified.

This TCR derives from an adult in good health. The genes are TRBV12-5 and TRBJ2-1, with 13 positions matching TRBD2. Sequenced material: peripheral blood, taken on day 0 of AZD1222 vaccination. The CDR3 nucleotides are TGTGCTAGTGGTTCACTGACTAGCGGGAGGTTGAGGATTGAGCAGTTCTTC. It encodes CASGSLTSGRLRIEQFF.